This TCR beta chain was observed in a study of blood T cell repertoires in COVID-19. In the original processing: It was from reference gene primer amplification that nucleated cell counts were estimated. Some clones are missing from TCRdb's copy, which holds only in-frame ones; the method was immunoSEQ multiplex PCR. Clonal size and the V and J genes are those of that table, whereas D and trimming came from the DNA. The sample comprises some 29,000 clones, 89% of which are singletons, and about 3.2% rests with the top ten. This receptor was taken from a human donor in a cohort sampled during active COVID-19. The sample taken for sequencing was peripheral blood.

As DNA, the CDR3 is TGTGCCAGCAGCTATTACGGGGAGCTGTTTTTT. Translation: CASSYYGELFF. The chain couples TRBV12-3 or TRBV12-4 to TRBJ2-2; no definite D call. The V end was cut by 6 bases, the J end by 7 bases, with 6 bases between. There are 11 residues in the CDR3.